This T cell receptor (beta chain) originates from a study of blood T cell repertoires in COVID-19. Germline V CDR1 and CDR2: WSHSY, SAAADI. CDR3 length: 12 amino acids. Unmatched junction bases numbered 2, after V lost 6 bases and J lost 5 bases. Clones were sequenced by immunoSEQ multiplex PCR, and TCRdb holds only the in-frame ones, with some missing. The sample lists approximately 280,000 clones, around 90% occurring once. The chain employs TRBV10-2 and TRBJ2-5; 8 positions agree with TRBD2. Material: peripheral blood. The sequence came from a man in his forties or fifties with acute or convalescent COVID-19. CDR3 protein: CASSRTSETQYF. The CDR3 DNA reads as TGCGCCAGCAGCAGGACTAGCGAGACCCAGTACTTC.